This T cell receptor beta chain was documented in a study of shared clonotypes between healthy human individuals. The study's findings and limits: Generation probabilities were higher for clonotypes shared across all four sorted-subset donors than for unshared ones.

Germline V gene lookup returns CDR1 LNHDA and CDR2 SQIVND (reference sequence). Trimming took 6 bases from V and 5 from J, leaving 14 bases between them. CDR3 size: 14 residues. Details on this clone: The antigen is undetermined.

Assay execution proceeded at the deep level. Replicate PCRs run on sorted subsets employed 200 ng DNA, roughly 30,000 T cell genomes. The table came from immunoSEQ multiplex PCR; TCRdb's copy has only in-frame clones and leaves some out. The table lists a few hundred thousand clones, around 86% of them singletons. The rearrangement uses TRBV19 and TRBJ1-5, with a weak D call TRBD1 (6 bases). The TCR originated in a man between 18 and 29 years old in good health. Sequenced: memory CD8+ T cells sorted from blood. Sample subset: CD45RO+ cells pooled with CCR7-negative TemRA cells. CDR3 residues: CASSLRQVDQPQHF. The CDR3 nucleotides read TGTGCCAGTAGCCTTAGACAGGTCGATCAGCCCCAGCATTTT.